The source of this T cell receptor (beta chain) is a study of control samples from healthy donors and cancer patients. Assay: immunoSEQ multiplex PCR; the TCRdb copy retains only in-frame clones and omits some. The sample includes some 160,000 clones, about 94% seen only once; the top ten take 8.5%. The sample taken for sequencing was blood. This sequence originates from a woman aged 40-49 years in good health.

CDR3 protein: CASSLYGGGYRTDTQYF. As DNA, the CDR3 is TGTGCCAGCAGTTTATATGGAGGGGGTTATCGCACAGATACGCAGTATTTT. J is TRBJ2-3 and V is TRBV28; D is possibly TRBD1 or TRBD2 (6 bases each). Trimming removed 1 base at V and 1 base at J, with 15 bases between. This CDR3 spans 17 amino acids. Germline lookup yields CDR1 MDHEN and CDR2 SYDVKM. Full variable domain (outside the CDR3, taken from reference TRBV28 and TRBJ2-3): DVKVTQSSRYLVKRTGEKVFLECVQDMDHENMFWYRQDPGLGLRLIYFSYDVKMKEKGDIPEGYSVSREKKERFSLILESASTNQTSMYLCASSLYGGGYRTDTQYFGPGTRLTVL.